This is a list of T cell receptor beta chains from one sample in a study of T-cell reconstitution after alpha-beta-depleted transplantation in children. TCRdb independently ran MiXCR on the PCR reads; one entry per CDR3 protein. The table includes fewer than 400,000 distinct CDR3 sequences, approximately 23% detected once. The material was PBMCs, mostly from graft donor cells, obtained 180 days after TCRalphabeta/CD19-depleted stem cell transplant. All receptors derive from a male patient aged 10-17 years who had a stem cell transplant for acute lymphoblastic leukemia, so the T cells may come from the graft donor. CDR3s include the opening cysteine and the closing phenylalanine or tryptophan. The D gene is left open where the match is weak. Size tells how often a clone was seen (once, few, many) or the class of an expanded clone, and some rows leave it out.

abundance: many
d_gene: NA
v_gene: TRBV24-1
j_gene: TRBJ2-2
CDR3aa: CATSDTPGELFF
CDR3nt: TGTGCCACCAGTGATACCCCCGGGGAGCTGTTTTTT

abundance: NA
d_gene: TRBD1
v_gene: TRBV30
j_gene: TRBJ2-7
CDR3aa: CAWTLRADRGYEQYF
CDR3nt: TGTGCCTGGACCCTCCGCGCGGACAGGGGTTACGAGCAGTACTTC

abundance: few
d_gene: NA
v_gene: TRBV5-1
j_gene: TRBJ2-3
CDR3aa: CASSLARTSQGRTDTQYF
CDR3nt: TGCGCCAGCAGCTTGGCCCGAACATCACAGGGTAGGACAGATACGCAGTATTTT

abundance: NA
d_gene: TRBD1
v_gene: TRBV6-1
j_gene: TRBJ1-2
CDR3aa: CASRDYRQGIYGYTF
CDR3nt: TGTGCCAGCAGGGATTACCGACAGGGTATCTATGGCTACACCTTC

abundance: few
d_gene: NA
v_gene: TRBV18
j_gene: TRBJ2-7
CDR3aa: CASSPLHPRQSEQYF
CDR3nt: TGTGCCAGCTCACCCCTACATCCCCGACAGTCCGAGCAGTACTTC

abundance: NA
d_gene: NA
v_gene: TRBV7-8
j_gene: TRBJ2-7
CDR3aa: CASSLEREQYF
CDR3nt: TGTGCCAGCAGCTTAGAAAGGGAGCAGTACTTC

abundance: many
d_gene: NA
v_gene: TRBV27
j_gene: TRBJ2-5
CDR3aa: CASSWWGRSQETQYF
CDR3nt: TGTGCCAGCAGTTGGTGGGGACGGTCACAAGAGACCCAGTACTTC

abundance: NA
d_gene: NA
v_gene: TRBV5-1
j_gene: TRBJ2-7
CDR3aa: CASSRTVSPYEQYF
CDR3nt: TGCGCCAGCAGCAGGACGGTTTCGCCCTACGAGCAGTACTTC

abundance: few
d_gene: NA
v_gene: TRBV15
j_gene: TRBJ2-3
CDR3aa: CATSRADTQYF
CDR3nt: TGTGCCACCAGCAGAGCTGATACGCAGTATTTT

abundance: few
d_gene: NA
v_gene: TRBV20-1
j_gene: TRBJ2-5
CDR3aa: CSAPALTETQYF
CDR3nt: TGCAGTGCCCCGGCCCTGACAGAGACCCAGTACTTC

abundance: many
d_gene: TRBD1
v_gene: TRBV5-1
j_gene: TRBJ1-1
CDR3aa: CASSSRPTGTLLNTEAFF
CDR3nt: TGCGCCAGCAGCTCCCGCCCGACAGGGACCCTTCTGAACACTGAAGCTTTCTTT

abundance: few
d_gene: TRBD1
v_gene: TRBV2
j_gene: TRBJ1-2
CDR3aa: CASSVRTGPNYGYTF
CDR3nt: TGTGCCAGCAGTGTCAGGACAGGTCCTAACTATGGCTACACCTTC

abundance: few
d_gene: NA
v_gene: TRBV7-9
j_gene: TRBJ2-5
CDR3aa: CASSLSLGTQETQYF
CDR3nt: TGTGCCAGCAGCTTATCTCTGGGGACCCAAGAGACCCAGTACTTC

abundance: NA
d_gene: NA
v_gene: TRBV9
j_gene: TRBJ2-2
CDR3aa: CASSAGTGELFF
CDR3nt: TGTGCCAGCAGCGCAGGAACCGGGGAGCTGTTTTTT

abundance: NA
d_gene: NA
v_gene: TRBV11-2
j_gene: TRBJ2-3
CDR3aa: CASSFPAELHTDTQYF
CDR3nt: TGTGCCAGCAGCTTCCCAGCGGAACTCCACACAGATACGCAGTATTTT

abundance: NA
d_gene: NA
v_gene: TRBV5-5
j_gene: TRBJ2-4
CDR3aa: CASSLLALENIQYF
CDR3nt: TGTGCCAGCAGCTTGTTAGCGTTGGAAAACATTCAGTACTTC

abundance: few
d_gene: TRBD1
v_gene: TRBV5-1
j_gene: TRBJ1-1
CDR3aa: CASSVNPTGGTEAFF
CDR3nt: TGCGCCAGCAGCGTAAATCCTACAGGGGGGACTGAAGCTTTCTTT

abundance: few
d_gene: NA
v_gene: TRBV18
j_gene: TRBJ2-1
CDR3aa: CASSPPGLRRNEQFF
CDR3nt: TGTGCCAGCTCACCACCGGGACTTCGTAGGAATGAGCAGTTCTTC

abundance: few
d_gene: NA
v_gene: TRBV9
j_gene: TRBJ1-3
CDR3aa: CASSPRRADPAGNTIYF
CDR3nt: TGTGCCAGCAGCCCGAGGAGGGCAGATCCGGCTGGAAACACCATATATTTT

abundance: many
d_gene: TRBD2
v_gene: TRBV12-3/TRBV12-4
j_gene: TRBJ2-7
CDR3aa: CASRGLAGVTGEQYF
CDR3nt: TGTGCCAGCAGGGGACTAGCGGGAGTAACCGGCGAGCAGTACTTC

abundance: many
d_gene: NA
v_gene: TRBV12-3/TRBV12-4
j_gene: TRBJ2-2
CDR3aa: CASSPRIERELFF
CDR3nt: TGTGCCAGCAGCCCCCGGATCGAACGGGAGCTGTTTTTT

abundance: few
d_gene: NA
v_gene: TRBV18
j_gene: TRBJ1-1
CDR3aa: CASSPPPAGWAFF
CDR3nt: TGTGCCAGCTCACCACCGCCCGCAGGGTGGGCTTTCTTT

abundance: NA
d_gene: TRBD2
v_gene: TRBV4-2
j_gene: TRBJ2-5
CDR3aa: CASSRGGEETQYF
CDR3nt: TGTGCCAGCAGCCGCGGGGGGGAAGAGACCCAGTACTTC

abundance: NA
d_gene: TRBD2
v_gene: TRBV5-1
j_gene: TRBJ2-5
CDR3aa: CASSSGLAVHQETQYF
CDR3nt: TGCGCCAGCAGCTCCGGACTAGCGGTACACCAAGAGACCCAGTACTTC

abundance: NA
d_gene: TRBD1
v_gene: TRBV7-2
j_gene: TRBJ1-4
CDR3aa: CASSLMQGGEKLFF
CDR3nt: TGTGCCAGCAGCTTAATGCAGGGGGGCGAAAAACTGTTTTTT

abundance: few
d_gene: NA
v_gene: TRBV7-9
j_gene: TRBJ1-2
CDR3aa: CASSFVGSNYGYTF
CDR3nt: TGTGCCAGCAGCTTTGTGGGCTCTAACTATGGCTACACCTTC

abundance: few
d_gene: NA
v_gene: TRBV12-3/TRBV12-4
j_gene: TRBJ2-3
CDR3aa: CATRTPPTDTQYF
CDR3nt: TGTGCCACCCGGACCCCGCCTACAGATACGCAGTATTTT

abundance: NA
d_gene: NA
v_gene: TRBV6-5
j_gene: TRBJ1-5
CDR3aa: CASSYVLPDNQPQHF
CDR3nt: TGTGCCAGCAGTTACGTTCTGCCAGACAATCAGCCCCAGCATTTT

abundance: few
d_gene: NA
v_gene: TRBV28
j_gene: TRBJ2-7
CDR3aa: CASSGPTQDTHAYEQYF
CDR3nt: TGTGCCAGCTCCGGCCCTACGCAGGACACCCATGCCTACGAGCAGTACTTC

abundance: few
d_gene: TRBD2
v_gene: TRBV7-9
j_gene: TRBJ2-5
CDR3aa: CASSLGKRSGGRRGETQYF
CDR3nt: TGTGCCAGCAGCTTAGGCAAAAGATCCGGCGGGAGACGTGGCGAGACCCAGTACTTC

abundance: NA
d_gene: NA
v_gene: TRBV24-1
j_gene: TRBJ2-7
CDR3aa: CATSDLSGSRAGPYEQYF
CDR3nt: TGTGCCACCAGTGATTTAAGTGGATCTAGGGCGGGGCCCTACGAGCAGTACTTC

abundance: NA
d_gene: NA
v_gene: TRBV27
j_gene: TRBJ2-1
CDR3aa: CASSSGLSSYNEQFF
CDR3nt: TGTGCCAGCAGTTCCGGCCTGAGCTCCTACAATGAGCAGTTCTTC

abundance: few
d_gene: NA
v_gene: TRBV29-1
j_gene: TRBJ1-2
CDR3aa: CSVGSQRLYGYTF
CDR3nt: TGCAGCGTTGGTTCCCAAAGACTCTATGGCTACACCTTC

abundance: NA
d_gene: NA
v_gene: TRBV27
j_gene: TRBJ1-3
CDR3aa: CASSRDGLRNTIYF
CDR3nt: TGTGCCAGCAGTCGCGACGGCCTCAGAAACACCATATATTTT

abundance: many
d_gene: TRBD1
v_gene: TRBV5-6
j_gene: TRBJ2-7
CDR3aa: CASSFGQGALEQYF
CDR3nt: TGTGCCAGCAGCTTTGGACAGGGGGCGCTTGAGCAGTACTTC

abundance: few
d_gene: NA
v_gene: TRBV5-1
j_gene: TRBJ2-1
CDR3aa: CASSLVLAYNEQFF
CDR3nt: TGCGCCAGCAGCTTGGTCCTAGCCTACAATGAGCAGTTCTTC

abundance: few
d_gene: NA
v_gene: TRBV29-1
j_gene: TRBJ2-2
CDR3aa: CSVEEGAANTGELFF
CDR3nt: TGCAGCGTTGAAGAAGGAGCGGCGAACACCGGGGAGCTGTTTTTT

abundance: NA
d_gene: TRBD2
v_gene: TRBV5-1
j_gene: TRBJ2-3
CDR3aa: CASSSQSGRATDTQYF
CDR3nt: TGCGCCAGCAGCTCTCAAAGCGGGAGGGCGACAGATACGCAGTATTTT

abundance: few
d_gene: TRBD2
v_gene: TRBV19
j_gene: TRBJ2-4
CDR3aa: CASSSRLSGGGGVAKNIQYF
CDR3nt: TGTGCCAGTAGTTCCCGACTGAGCGGGGGAGGGGGTGTAGCCAAAAACATTCAGTACTTC

abundance: NA
d_gene: NA
v_gene: TRBV28
j_gene: TRBJ1-5
CDR3aa: CASLNGGRGNQPQHF
CDR3nt: TGTGCCAGCCTTAATGGGGGCCGCGGTAATCAGCCCCAGCATTTT

abundance: NA
d_gene: TRBD2
v_gene: TRBV10-3
j_gene: TRBJ2-1
CDR3aa: CAISDEGGYNEQFF
CDR3nt: TGTGCCATCAGTGACGAGGGAGGGTACAATGAGCAGTTCTTC

abundance: NA
d_gene: NA
v_gene: TRBV12-3/TRBV12-4
j_gene: TRBJ2-3
CDR3aa: CASTKSGGTDTQYF
CDR3nt: TGTGCCAGCACCAAATCGGGGGGCACAGATACGCAGTATTTT

abundance: many
d_gene: NA
v_gene: TRBV12-3/TRBV12-4
j_gene: TRBJ2-7
CDR3aa: CASSFFEGATYEQYF
CDR3nt: TGTGCCAGCAGTTTTTTCGAGGGAGCGACCTACGAGCAGTACTTC

abundance: few
d_gene: TRBD2
v_gene: TRBV7-2
j_gene: TRBJ2-7
CDR3aa: CASSLRWAGGLYEQYF
CDR3nt: TGTGCCAGCAGCTTAAGATGGGCGGGAGGTCTCTACGAGCAGTACTTC

abundance: few
d_gene: TRBD2
v_gene: TRBV5-1
j_gene: TRBJ2-1
CDR3aa: CASSPLAGVAHNEQFF
CDR3nt: TGCGCCAGCAGCCCCCTAGCGGGAGTAGCGCACAATGAGCAGTTCTTC

abundance: NA
d_gene: NA
v_gene: TRBV20-1
j_gene: TRBJ2-5
CDR3aa: CSARSGKPQETQYF
CDR3nt: TGCAGTGCTAGGTCGGGAAAGCCCCAAGAGACCCAGTACTTC

abundance: few
d_gene: NA
v_gene: TRBV5-1
j_gene: TRBJ2-7
CDR3aa: CASSLAPYIAEQYF
CDR3nt: TGCGCCAGCAGCTTGGCCCCCTATATAGCGGAGCAGTACTTC

abundance: few
d_gene: TRBD1
v_gene: TRBV5-1
j_gene: TRBJ2-6
CDR3aa: CASSLAGGQGGSGANVLTF
CDR3nt: TGCGCCAGCAGCTTGGCCGGAGGACAGGGGGGCTCTGGGGCCAACGTCCTGACTTTC

abundance: few
d_gene: NA
v_gene: TRBV12-3/TRBV12-4
j_gene: TRBJ2-1
CDR3aa: CASSPTGEIGYDEQFF
CDR3nt: TGTGCCAGCAGTCCTACGGGGGAGATAGGGTACGATGAGCAGTTCTTC

abundance: few
d_gene: TRBD2
v_gene: TRBV7-3
j_gene: TRBJ2-1
CDR3aa: CASSLTGTSAYEQFF
CDR3nt: TGTGCCAGCAGTCTAACCGGGACTAGTGCGTATGAGCAGTTCTTC

abundance: few
d_gene: TRBD1
v_gene: TRBV3-1
j_gene: TRBJ1-2
CDR3aa: CASRGQGYNYGYTF
CDR3nt: TGTGCCAGCAGGGGACAGGGATACAACTATGGCTACACCTTC

abundance: NA
d_gene: TRBD2
v_gene: TRBV20-1
j_gene: TRBJ2-7
CDR3aa: CSAEPGLAYEQYF
CDR3nt: TGCAGTGCTGAGCCGGGACTAGCCTACGAGCAGTACTTC

abundance: NA
d_gene: TRBD2
v_gene: TRBV20-1
j_gene: TRBJ2-5
CDR3aa: CSASARLAGKETQYF
CDR3nt: TGCAGTGCTAGCGCTAGACTAGCGGGGAAAGAGACCCAGTACTTC

abundance: NA
d_gene: TRBD1
v_gene: TRBV24-1
j_gene: TRBJ2-3
CDR3aa: CATSSPGGDPDTQYF
CDR3nt: TGTGCCACCAGTTCGCCAGGGGGAGATCCGGATACGCAGTATTTT

abundance: NA
d_gene: NA
v_gene: TRBV29-1
j_gene: TRBJ1-1
CDR3aa: CSVVGGSLNTEAFF
CDR3nt: TGCAGCGTTGTCGGGGGGAGTTTGAACACTGAAGCTTTCTTT